Below are 9 T cell receptor beta chains sequenced from a single sample in a study of cytomegalovirus exposure and HLA in healthy donors. PCR was performed using 60 Vbeta and 13 Jbeta primers. Sequencing used immunoSEQ multiplex PCR; TCRdb keeps in-frame clones, though not all of them. The sample yields tens of thousands of clones, of which the top ten take up 3% to 4.5%. The sequencing sample was made of PBMCs. These receptors were taken from a man younger than 35 in good health and CMV-seropositive.

The chain couples TRBV4-2 to TRBJ2-5, with a tentative D call TRBD2 (7 bases). The CDR3 totals 16 residues. In germline, CDR1 is LGHNA, CDR2 YNFKEQ. V lost 0 bases and J 0 bases, leaving 11 bases between the germline ends. CDR3 sequence: CASSQEGGGNQETQYF. The DNA for the CDR3 is TGTGCCAGCAGCCAAGAAGGGGGAGGGAACCAAGAGACCCAGTACTTC.

The V call is TRBV9, the J call TRBJ2-3; TRBD2 matches at 8 bases. Germline trimming cut 0 bases from V and 5 bases from J; bases unmatched to any gene: 8. The germline gives CDR1 SGDLS, CDR2 YYNGEE. The length of the CDR3 is 16 residues. CDR3 nucleotide sequence: TGTGCCAGCAGCGTAGGTCCGGCGGGGGGTGAAGATACGCAGTATTTT. It yields the protein CASSVGPAGGEDTQYF.

On this clone: Other DNA sequences in the sample encode the same CDR3. The chain recombines TRBV18 with TRBJ1-1, with a weak D call TRBD1 (5 bases). Deletions cut 1 base from V and 7 bases from J, with 7 bases between. CDR3 length: 12 residues. Germline V gene lookup returns CDR1 KGHSH and CDR2 LQKENI. In DNA form, the CDR3 reads TGTGCCAGCTCACCACAGGGGAATGAAGCTTTCTTT. This translates into CASSPQGNEAFF.

The chain joins TRBV10-2 to TRBJ2-1; D perhaps matches TRBD1 (6 bases). The CDR3 runs 15 residues. Between the trimmed V and J ends, which lost 7 bases and 9 bases, there was a span of 22 bases. CDR1 and CDR2 (germline): WSHSY, SAAADI. DNA for the CDR3: TGCGCCAGCATCCAGGGGCAGGAATGGCGCACTGAGCAGTTCTTC. It translates to CASIQGQEWRTEQFF.

The chain is built from TRBV6-1 and TRBJ1-5; a possible D gene is TRBD1 (5 bases). The V end lost 7 bases, the J end lost 4 bases, and 17 bases lay between the germline ends. Per germline, CDR1 MNHNS and CDR2 SASEGT. This CDR3 spans 15 amino acids. This chain's CDR3 is CASTLSIRVNQPQHF. The CDR3 nucleotides read TGTGCCAGCACCCTAAGCATCAGGGTAAATCAGCCCCAGCATTTT.

V is TRBV2 and J is TRBJ2-3; D is possibly TRBD2 (6 bases). V was clipped by 6 bases and J by 2 bases, with 9 bases between them. The length of the CDR3 is 13 residues. Germline CDR1 and CDR2: SNHLY and FYNNEI. CDR3 coding DNA: TGTGCCAGCAGGAAGGACTACACAGATACGCAGTATTTT. Translated: CASRKDYTDTQYF.

The V and J genes are TRBV5-6 and TRBJ2-7, with TRBD2 identical over 10 bases. V was pared by 1 base and J by 5 bases, with 12 bases of the junction left unmatched. The CDR3 runs to 17 residues. In germline, CDR1 is SGHDT, CDR2 YYEEEE. The CDR3 protein is CASSLNRRLAGNNEQYF. The CDR3 nucleotides are TGTGCCAGCAGCTTGAACCGGAGACTAGCGGGTAACAACGAGCAGTACTTC.

In regard to this clone: Other nucleotide sequences in the sample specify the same CDR3. V usage is TRBV6-4 and J usage is TRBJ2-3; 11 bases are shared with TRBD2. CDR3 length: 15 amino acids. The junction had 1 base not matched to a gene; V was cut back by 1 base and J by 4 bases. CDR1 is MRHNA, CDR2 SNTAGT, per germline. CDR3 sequence: CASSDLAGGPDTQYF. The CDR3 coding sequence is TGTGCCAGCAGTGACTTAGCGGGAGGGCCAGATACGCAGTATTTT.

This chain uses TRBV30 with TRBJ1-2; 7 nucleotides agree with TRBD1. The CDR3 has 15 amino acids. V gave up 0 bases and J gave up 4 bases; unmatched junction bases: 8. The germline CDR1 and CDR2 sequences are GTSNPN and SVGIG (reference sequence). The CDR3 nucleotides read TGTGCCTGGAGTGTAGTGGCAGGGGGTCTCTATGGCTACACCTTC. Amino acid sequence: CAWSVVAGGLYGYTF.